Listed here are 2 T cell receptor beta chains from one sample, sequenced in a study of shared T cell receptors in the human thymus. Sequencing was performed with immunoSEQ multiplex PCR; in TCRdb, only in-frame clones are kept and a portion is missing. The sample gives under 850,000 clones, 85% to 90% of which show up once; over 0.008% is in the top ten. These same records also appear under a second study, on human thymus T cells.

Sequencing input: thymocytes. Source of these receptors: a boy younger than two with a congenital heart defect.

The rearrangement uses TRBV6-5 and TRBJ2-7, with 10 bases that match TRBD2. Unmatched junction bases numbered 1, after V lost 4 bases and J lost 1 base. The germline V gene has CDR1 MNHEY and CDR2 SVGAGI. This CDR3 has 14 residues. CDR3 in amino acids: CASSSTSGSYEQYF. The CDR3 DNA reads TGTGCCAGCAGTTCGACTAGCGGGTCCTACGAGCAGTACTTC.

The chain uses TRBV6-1 and TRBJ2-7; 9 nucleotides match TRBD1. This CDR3 is built from 16 residues. Germline-derived CDR1 and CDR2 are MNHNS and SASEGT. Trimming took 4 bases from V and 5 from J; bases not matched to a gene: 12. CDR3 sequence reads: CASSGHRGPVPNEQYF. CDR3 DNA: TGTGCCAGCAGTGGACACAGGGGGCCGGTCCCCAACGAGCAGTACTTC.